Presented here are 14 T cell receptor beta chains from one specimen sequenced in a study of technical replicates of blood from a handful of donors. Repertoires were generated with immunoSEQ multiplex PCR, while TCRdb's copy carries only in-frame clones and drops some. The sample holds fewer than 85,000 clones, 80% to 95% seen once. Input material: T cells isolated from PBMCs. Receptor source: a human donor in good health.

This sequence joins TRBV6-6 and TRBJ2-7; D perhaps matches TRBD1 (6 bases). The CDR3 loop spans 13 amino acids. V lost 4 bases and J 7 bases, leaving 14 bases between the germline ends. Per the germline V gene, CDR1 is MNHNY and CDR2 is SVGAGI (reference sequence). The CDR3 DNA reads TGTGCCAGCAGTTGGAAGGGGGAAGGAGAGCAGTACTTC. Translated, it gives CASSWKGEGEQYF.

The chain links TRBV13 to TRBJ2-2; tentatively, D is TRBD2 (5 bases). This CDR3 contains 14 residues. Per germline, CDR1 PRHDT and CDR2 FYEKMQ (reference sequence). V was cut by 5 bases and J by 5 bases, with 12 bases left in between. CDR3 DNA: TGTGCCAGCAGCCGGCGGGTGGCGACCGGGGAGCTGTTTTTT. Translated, it gives CASSRRVATGELFF. The full variable domain, its missing parts supplied by reference TRBV13 and TRBJ2-2, is AAGVIQSPRHLIKEKRETATLKCYPIPRHDTVYWYQQGPGQDPQFLISFYEKMQSDKGSIPDRFSAQQFSDYHSELNMSSLELGDSALYFCASSRRVATGELFFGEGSRLTVL.

This rearrangement joins TRBV9 to TRBJ2-1; 7 nucleotides line up with TRBD2. Germline V gene sequence: CDR1 SGDLS, CDR2 YYNGEE. CDR3 length equals 15 residues. With 4 bases clipped from V and 8 bases from J, the junction kept 12 bases outside the gene matches. CDR3 coding DNA: TGTGCCAGCAGCCCAAGGACTAGTCATTCGGATGAGCAGTTCTTC. Its protein product is CASSPRTSHSDEQFF.

The DNA of the CDR3 is TGTGCCAGCAGCTTATTTGAGGCCTATCAGCCCCAGCATTTT. It translates to CASSLFEAYQPQHF. The chain links TRBV11-3 to TRBJ1-5; unclear D gene. CDR3 length: 14 residues. Germline CDR1 reads SGHNT; CDR2 reads YENEEA. V was clipped by 2 bases and J by 5 bases, with 10 bases between them.

This clone appeared once. The chain carries TRBV7-9 and TRBJ2-2, with 11 bases that match TRBD2. The CDR3 length is 15 residues. J lost 5 bases, V lost 5 bases, and 4 bases had no gene match. The germline V gene has CDR1 SEHNR and CDR2 FQNEAQ (reference sequence). The CDR3 nucleotides read TGTGCCAGCAGCCTGACTAGCGGGACTACCGGGGAGCTGTTTTTT. Protein product: CASSLTSGTTGELFF.

The V and J genes are TRBV30 and TRBJ2-7, with D unresolved. The CDR3 length is 12 residues. Per germline, CDR1 GTSNPN and CDR2 SVGIG (reference sequence). V was trimmed by 1 base and J by 4 bases, leaving 8 bases between them. CDR3 coding DNA: TGTGCCTGGAGTGGGCCCGTTTACGAGCAGTACTTC. Protein: CAWSGPVYEQYF.

This sequence joins TRBV5-4 and TRBJ2-7, with D possibly matching TRBD1 (6 bases). This CDR3 comprises 14 residues. The germline V gene encodes CDR1 SGHNT and CDR2 YYREEE (reference sequence). Trimming shortened V by 0 bases and J by 4 bases, and 11 bases separated the two germline ends. In DNA, the CDR3 is TGTGCCAGCAGCTTGGGTCAGGGGAAATACGAGCAGTACTTC. This sequence encodes CASSLGQGKYEQYF.

A single count supports this clone. V is TRBV19 and J is TRBJ1-2; D unresolved. Trimming cost V 3 bases and J 5 bases, with 13 bases left between them. The CDR3 length is 14 residues. Germline assignment: CDR1 LNHDA and CDR2 SQIVND (reference sequence). The CDR3 spells CASSISYASYGYTF. CDR3 bases: TGTGCCAGTAGTATCTCCTACGCCTCTTATGGCTACACCTTC.

This chain connects TRBV27 to TRBJ2-7; no definite D call. Deletions cut 0 bases from V and 5 bases from J, with 11 bases between. CDR3 length: 14 amino acids. In germline, CDR1 is MNHEY, CDR2 SMNVEV (reference sequence). The CDR3 DNA follows: TGTGCCAGCAGTTTATCATTGGGCTTGGACGAGCAGTACTTC. Translating it yields CASSLSLGLDEQYF.

This chain joins TRBV27 and TRBJ2-3; D gene ambiguous. Trimming pared 7 bases from V and 0 bases from J, leaving 5 bases between. Germline V gives CDR1 MNHEY, CDR2 SMNVEV (reference sequence). The CDR3 contains 12 residues. Written as DNA, the CDR3 is TGTGCCAGCACTACCAGCACAGATACGCAGTATTTT. It is translated as CASTTSTDTQYF.

CDR3 in DNA: TGTGCCAGCAGCCCGGGAACGAACACTGAAGCTTTCTTT. Protein product: CASSPGTNTEAFF. V gene TRBV9 combines with J gene TRBJ1-1; D is ambiguous. This CDR3 is built from 13 residues. Germline V gene data show CDR1 as SGDLS and CDR2 as YYNGEE. Trimming took 4 bases from V and 1 from J, leaving 8 bases between them.

The rearrangement links TRBV18 to TRBJ2-7; 10 nucleotides align to TRBD1. This CDR3 has 15 residues. V was clipped by 4 bases and J by 3 bases; unmatched bases: 6. Looked up from germline, CDR1 is KGHSH and CDR2 is LQKENI. This chain's CDR3 is CASSRSGTGDYEQYF. The CDR3 DNA reads as TGTGCCAGCTCACGATCCGGGACAGGGGACTACGAGCAGTACTTC. Using reference TRBV18 and TRBJ2-7 for the parts outside the CDR3, the full variable domain is NAGVMQNPRHLVRRRGQEARLRCSPMKGHSHVYWYRQLPEEGLKFMVYLQKENIIDESGMPKERFSAEFPKEGPSILRIQQVVRGDSAAYFCASSRSGTGDYEQYFGPGTRLTVT.

The V call is TRBV11-2, the J call TRBJ1-4; D ambiguous. The CDR3 covers 13 residues. Germline CDR1 reads SGHAT; CDR2 reads FQNNGV. V gave up 0 bases and J gave up 7 bases, with 6 bases separating them. CDR3 sequence: CASSLDLREKLFF. In nucleotides, the CDR3 is TGTGCCAGCAGCTTAGATCTGCGTGAAAAACTGTTTTTT.

The genes are TRBV7-9 and TRBJ2-1; D ambiguous. V was clipped by 1 base and J by 8 bases, with 6 bases between them. Germline V gene lookup returns CDR1 SEHNR and CDR2 FQNEAQ (reference sequence). The CDR3 runs 12 residues. The CDR3 is CASSLGGYEQFF. In nucleotides, the CDR3 is TGTGCCAGCAGCTTAGGAGGCTATGAGCAGTTCTTC.